This T cell receptor beta chain was sequenced in a study of cytomegalovirus exposure and HLA in healthy donors. The study's findings and limits: The CMV antigen specificity of a few CMV-associated chains was confirmed through in vitro analysis.

The PCR made use of 60 Vbeta and 13 Jbeta primers. Sequencing used immunoSEQ multiplex PCR; TCRdb keeps in-frame clones, though not all of them. The sample holds under 150,000 clones, approximately 80% seen once. About this clone: The antigen remains undetermined.

With V trimmed by 5 bases and J by 1 base, 7 bases remained unmatched. Germline loops: CDR1 MNHEY, CDR2 SVGAGI. This CDR3 has 15 residues. Sampled while nominally healthy, donors likely had unrecorded immune exposures. The source is a woman aged 45-60 years in good health and CMV-seronegative. The chain uses TRBV6-5 and TRBJ2-7; TRBD2 aligns across 8 bases. The source material was PBMCs. DNA for the CDR3: TGTGCCAGCAGTCGAGGGGGACTAGAGTCCTACGAGCAGTACTTC. Translation: CASSRGGLESYEQYF.